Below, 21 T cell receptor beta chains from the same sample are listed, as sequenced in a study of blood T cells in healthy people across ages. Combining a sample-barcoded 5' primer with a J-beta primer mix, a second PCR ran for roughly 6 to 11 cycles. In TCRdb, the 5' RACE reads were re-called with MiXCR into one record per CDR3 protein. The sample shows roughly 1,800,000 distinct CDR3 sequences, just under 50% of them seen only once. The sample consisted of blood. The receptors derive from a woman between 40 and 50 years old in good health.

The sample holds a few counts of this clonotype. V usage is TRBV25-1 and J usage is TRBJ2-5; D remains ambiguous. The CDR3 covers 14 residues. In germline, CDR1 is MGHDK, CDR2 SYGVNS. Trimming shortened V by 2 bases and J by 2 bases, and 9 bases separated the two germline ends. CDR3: CASSELTAQETQYF. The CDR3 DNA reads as TGTGCCAGCAGTGAACTCACAGCACAAGAGACCCAGTACTTC. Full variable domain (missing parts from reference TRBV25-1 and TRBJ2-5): EADIYQTPRYLVIGTGKKITLECSQTMGHDKMYWYQQDPGMELHLIHYSYGVNSTEKGDLSSESTVSRIRTEHFPLTLESARPSHTSQYLCASSELTAQETQYFGPGTRLLVL.

For the CDR3, the DNA is TGTGCCAGCGGGGGGGGGATGAACACTGAAGCTTTCTTT. Residues: CASGGGMNTEAFF. The chain has TRBV7-9 and TRBJ1-1, with a tentative D call TRBD1 (5 bases). The V gene's germline CDR1 is SEHNR and CDR2 FQNEAQ (reference sequence). The CDR3 loop spans 13 amino acids. V dropped 8 bases and J dropped 0 bases, with 10 bases sitting between them.

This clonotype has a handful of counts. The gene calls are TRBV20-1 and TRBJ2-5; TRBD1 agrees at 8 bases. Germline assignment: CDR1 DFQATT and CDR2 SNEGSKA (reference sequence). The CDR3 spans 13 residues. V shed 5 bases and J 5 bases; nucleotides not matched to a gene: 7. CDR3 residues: CSAGSTGGETQYF. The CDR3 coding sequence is TGCAGTGCTGGAAGCACAGGGGGGGAGACCCAGTACTTC.

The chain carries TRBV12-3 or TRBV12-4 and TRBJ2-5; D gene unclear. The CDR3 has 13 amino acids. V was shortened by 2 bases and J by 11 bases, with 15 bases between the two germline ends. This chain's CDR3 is CASSLLQVNEQYF. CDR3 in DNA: TGTGCCAGCAGTTTACTTCAGGTGAATGAGCAGTACTTC.

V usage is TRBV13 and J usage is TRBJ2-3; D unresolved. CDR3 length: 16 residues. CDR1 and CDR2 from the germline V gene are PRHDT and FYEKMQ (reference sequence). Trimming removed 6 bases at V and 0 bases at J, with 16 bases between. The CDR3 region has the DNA TGTGCCAGCAGTTCCCGTGATGGCGGTAGCACAGATACGCAGTATTTT. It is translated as CASSSRDGGSTDTQYF. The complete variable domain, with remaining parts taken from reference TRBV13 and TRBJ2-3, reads AAGVIQSPRHLIKEKRETATLKCYPIPRHDTVYWYQQGPGQDPQFLISFYEKMQSDKGSIPDRFSAQQFSDYHSELNMSSLELGDSALYFCASSSRDGGSTDTQYFGPGTRLTVL.

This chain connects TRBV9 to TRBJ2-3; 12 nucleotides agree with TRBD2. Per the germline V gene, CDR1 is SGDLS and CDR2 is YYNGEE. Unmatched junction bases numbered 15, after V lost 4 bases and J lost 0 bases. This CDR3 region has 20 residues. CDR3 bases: TGTGCCAGCAGCCACAATCGAGGACTAGCGGGGACGTTAAGCACAGATACGCAGTATTTT. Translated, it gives CASSHNRGLAGTLSTDTQYF.

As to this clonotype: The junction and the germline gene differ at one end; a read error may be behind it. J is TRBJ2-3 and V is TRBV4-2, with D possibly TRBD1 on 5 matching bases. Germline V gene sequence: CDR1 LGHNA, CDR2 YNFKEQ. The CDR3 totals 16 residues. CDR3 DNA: TGTGCCAGTAGCCAAGATCCCAGGGCCGGCACAGATACGCAGTATTTT. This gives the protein CASSQDPRAGTDTQYF.

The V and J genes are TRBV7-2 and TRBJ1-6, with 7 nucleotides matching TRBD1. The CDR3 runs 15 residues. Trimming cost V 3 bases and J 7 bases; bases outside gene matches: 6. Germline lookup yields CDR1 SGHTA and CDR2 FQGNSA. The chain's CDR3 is CASSFGQVPNSPLHF. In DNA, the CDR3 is TGTGCCAGCAGCTTTGGACAGGTCCCAAATTCACCCCTCCACTTT.

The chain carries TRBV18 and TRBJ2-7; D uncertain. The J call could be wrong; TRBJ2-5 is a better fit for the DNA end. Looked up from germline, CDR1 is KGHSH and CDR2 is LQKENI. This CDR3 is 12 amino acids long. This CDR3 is CASPPNEQTQYF. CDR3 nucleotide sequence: TGTGCCAGCCCGCCCAATGAACAGACCCAGTACTTC.

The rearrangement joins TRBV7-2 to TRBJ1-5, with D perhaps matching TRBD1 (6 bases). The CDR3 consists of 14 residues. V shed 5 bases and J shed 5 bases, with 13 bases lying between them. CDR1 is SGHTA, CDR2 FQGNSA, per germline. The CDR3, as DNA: TGTGCCAGCAGCCCCTACAGGGAAGATCAGCCCCAGCATTTT. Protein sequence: CASSPYREDQPQHF.

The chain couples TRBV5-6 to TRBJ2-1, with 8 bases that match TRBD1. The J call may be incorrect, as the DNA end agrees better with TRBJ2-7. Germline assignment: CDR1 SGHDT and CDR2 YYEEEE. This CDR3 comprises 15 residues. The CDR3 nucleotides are TGTGCCAGCAGCTTGCTGACAGGGGTAGGAAATGAGCAGTACTTC. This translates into CASSLLTGVGNEQYF.

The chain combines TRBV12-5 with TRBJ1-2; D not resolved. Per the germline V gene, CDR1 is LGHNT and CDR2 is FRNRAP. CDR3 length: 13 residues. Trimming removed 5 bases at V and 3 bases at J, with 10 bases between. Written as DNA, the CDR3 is TGTGCTAGTGGTAGAGACTCCGACTATGGCTACACCTTC. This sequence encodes CASGRDSDYGYTF.

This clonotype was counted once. CDR3 DNA: TGCAGTGCTAGAGATCCGGACAGCCCCTACAATGAGCAGTTCTTC. It specifies CSARDPDSPYNEQFF. V usage is TRBV20-1 and J usage is TRBJ2-1; tentative D call: TRBD1 (6 bases). CDR1 is DFQATT and CDR2 is SNEGSKA in the germline V gene (reference sequence). V shed 0 bases and J shed 2 bases, with 11 bases lying between them. This CDR3 contains 15 residues.

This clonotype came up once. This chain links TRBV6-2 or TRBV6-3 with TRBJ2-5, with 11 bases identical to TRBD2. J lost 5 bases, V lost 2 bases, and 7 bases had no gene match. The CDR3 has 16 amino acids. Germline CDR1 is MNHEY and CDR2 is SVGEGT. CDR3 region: CASSYARSGGAETQYF. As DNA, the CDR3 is TGTGCCAGCAGTTACGCACGTAGCGGGGGGGCTGAGACCCAGTACTTC.

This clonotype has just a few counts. The CDR3 DNA sequence: TGTGCCAGCAGTCCCGAGGGACTGGCCCCCGGGCTAGCCAAAAACATTCAGTACTTC. Its translation is CASSPEGLAPGLAKNIQYF. The chain employs TRBV12-3 or TRBV12-4 and TRBJ2-4; a possible D gene is TRBD2 (6 bases). The CDR3 runs 19 residues. Trimming shortened V by 5 bases and J by 0 bases, and 23 bases separated the two germline ends.

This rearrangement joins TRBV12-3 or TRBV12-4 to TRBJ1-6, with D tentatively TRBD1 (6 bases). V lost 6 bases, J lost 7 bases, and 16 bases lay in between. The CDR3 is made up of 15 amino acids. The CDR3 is CASRSGGRRNSPLHF. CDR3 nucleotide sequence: TGTGCCAGCAGATCCGGGGGGCGCAGGAATTCACCCCTCCACTTT.

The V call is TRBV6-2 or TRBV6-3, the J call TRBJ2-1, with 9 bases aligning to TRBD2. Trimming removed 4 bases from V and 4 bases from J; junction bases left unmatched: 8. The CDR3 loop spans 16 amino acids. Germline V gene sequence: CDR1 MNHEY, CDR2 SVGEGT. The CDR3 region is CASSSVAGGPYNEQFF. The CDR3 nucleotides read TGTGCCAGCAGTTCCGTTGCGGGGGGGCCGTACAATGAGCAGTTCTTC.

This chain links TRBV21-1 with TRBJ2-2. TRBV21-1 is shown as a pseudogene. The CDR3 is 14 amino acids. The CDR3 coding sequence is TGTGCCAGCAGCAAAGGTTCGAGGTCCGGGGAGCTGTTTTTT. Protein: CASSKGSRSGELFF.

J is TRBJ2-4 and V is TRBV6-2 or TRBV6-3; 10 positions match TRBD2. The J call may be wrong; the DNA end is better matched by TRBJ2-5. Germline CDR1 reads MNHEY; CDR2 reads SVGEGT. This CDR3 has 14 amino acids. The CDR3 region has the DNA TGTGCCAGCAGTACAGCGGGGGGGCGAGAGACCCAGTACTTC. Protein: CASSTAGGRETQYF.

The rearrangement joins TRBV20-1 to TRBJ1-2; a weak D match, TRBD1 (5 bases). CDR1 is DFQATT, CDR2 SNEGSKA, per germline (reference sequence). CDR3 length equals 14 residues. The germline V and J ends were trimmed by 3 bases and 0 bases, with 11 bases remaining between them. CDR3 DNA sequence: TGCAGTGCTAGCGGGGCCAGGACTAACTATGGCTACACCTTC. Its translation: CSASGARTNYGYTF.

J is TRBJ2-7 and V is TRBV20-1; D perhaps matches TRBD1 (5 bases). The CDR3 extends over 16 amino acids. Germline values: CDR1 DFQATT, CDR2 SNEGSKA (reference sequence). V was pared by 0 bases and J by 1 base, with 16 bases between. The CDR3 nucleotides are TGCAGTGCTAGAGATTTCAGGGATCTCCCGTCCTACGAGCAGTACTTC. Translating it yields CSARDFRDLPSYEQYF.